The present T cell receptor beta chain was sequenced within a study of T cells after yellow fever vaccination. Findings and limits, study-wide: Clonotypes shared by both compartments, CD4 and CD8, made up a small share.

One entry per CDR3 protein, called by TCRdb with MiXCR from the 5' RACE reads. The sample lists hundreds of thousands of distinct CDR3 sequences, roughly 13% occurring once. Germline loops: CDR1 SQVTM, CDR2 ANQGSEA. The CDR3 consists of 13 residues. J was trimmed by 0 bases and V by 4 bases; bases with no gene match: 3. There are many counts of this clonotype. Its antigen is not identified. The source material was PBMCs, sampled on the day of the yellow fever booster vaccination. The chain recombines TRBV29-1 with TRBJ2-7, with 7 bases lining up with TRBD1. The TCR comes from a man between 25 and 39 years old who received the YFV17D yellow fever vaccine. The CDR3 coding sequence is TGCAGCGTTGGGACAGGTAACTCCTACGAGCAGTACTTC. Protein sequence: CSVGTGNSYEQYF.